This record covers a single T cell receptor beta chain. Antigen unknown. The data stem from a study of OX40 agonist ivuxolimab in advanced cancers. The wider study: Ivuxolimab is a fully human IgG2 antibody that activates OX40 (CD134). Study-wide results and limits: The work left the antigen specificity of expanded peripheral T cells undetermined.

Clones were sequenced by immunoSEQ multiplex PCR, and TCRdb holds only the in-frame ones, with some missing. The table lists about 45,000 clones, 75% to 90% of them singletons. V shed 3 bases and J 1 base; nucleotides not matched to a gene: 10. This CDR3 region has 17 residues. Germline CDR1 and CDR2: LGHNA and YNFKEQ. V and J are TRBV4-2 and TRBJ2-3, with 7 bases matching TRBD1. The source material was CD4+ or CD8+ T cells sorted from blood, sampled in a trial of the OX40 agonist ivuxolimab. This TCR was recovered from an adult with an advanced solid tumor such as melanoma, head and neck, liver or kidney cancer. The CDR3 region has the DNA TGTGCCAGCAGCCAGTTTGCGACAGGGATTGGCACAGATACGCAGTATTTT. Amino acids: CASSQFATGIGTDTQYF.